Listed here are 22 T cell receptor beta chains from one sample, sequenced in a study of regulatory T cells in long-lasting Graves disease. Noted time point: newly diagnosed GD, antithyroid drugs for less than 3 months. PBMC-extracted RNA yielded the TCR library. Relying on iRepertoire HTBI primers and Arm-PCR of CDR3 regions, the team built TCR beta libraries. TCRdb re-called the multiplex PCR reads with MiXCR, one entry per CDR3 protein. The sample consists of hundreds of thousands of distinct CDR3 sequences, 13% of them appearing once. This sample was shared with a second study, whose subject was T cells in Graves' hyperthyroidism and ophthalmopathy.

The sequences come from peripheral blood mononuclear cells (PBMCs), collected at new diagnosis, from a patient treated with antithyroid drugs. The receptors come from a young man with Graves disease.

The J gene is TRBJ2-3, the V gene TRBV6-1, with D perhaps matching TRBD1 (6 bases). The CDR3 is made up of 15 amino acids. Germline loops: CDR1 MNHNS, CDR2 SASEGT. Between the trimmed V and J ends, which lost 3 bases and 2 bases, there was a span of 12 bases. CDR3 protein: CASSDRGRPTDTQYF. The CDR3, as DNA: TGTGCCAGCAGTGACAGGGGAAGACCCACAGATACGCAGTATTTT.

This clonotype has ten or more counts. V usage is TRBV2 and J usage is TRBJ1-5; D uncertain. The CDR3 totals 13 residues. Per germline, CDR1 SNHLY and CDR2 FYNNEI. V was clipped by 7 bases and J by 4 bases, with 11 bases between them. The CDR3 region is CASKVYMNQPQHF. The DNA of the CDR3 is TGTGCCAGCAAGGTCTACATGAATCAGCCCCAGCATTTT.

As DNA, the CDR3 is TGTGCCAGCAGCGTAGTAACTAGCGGCAATGAGCAGTTCTTC. Amino acid sequence: CASSVVTSGNEQFF. The rearrangement links TRBV9 to TRBJ2-1; TRBD2 aligns across 8 bases. Trimming removed 0 bases from V and 6 bases from J; junction bases left unmatched: 2. The CDR3 has 14 amino acids. Germline V lookup: CDR1 SGDLS, CDR2 YYNGEE.

This clonotype was found many times. The rearrangement uses TRBV24-1 and TRBJ2-6; D is tentatively TRBD1 or TRBD2 (5 bases each). This CDR3 contains 13 residues. V lost 8 bases to trimming and J lost 4 bases, with 8 bases between them. Germline V lookup: CDR1 KGHDR, CDR2 SFDVKD. The CDR3 reads CATKGPGANVLTF. CDR3 coding DNA: TGTGCCACCAAGGGACCGGGGGCCAACGTCCTGACTTTC.

This clonotype was recorded many times. This chain links TRBV5-1 with TRBJ2-7, with TRBD1 matching over 7 bases. Germline V CDR1 and CDR2: SGHRS, YFSETQ. The CDR3 length is 15 residues. The ends lost 2 bases at V and 0 bases at J; junction bases unmatched: 5. In DNA, the CDR3 is TGCGCCAGCAGCTTCCTAGGACAGGCCTCCTACGAGCAGTACTTC. Translated: CASSFLGQASYEQYF. The full variable domain, rest sourced from reference TRBV5-1 and TRBJ2-7, is KAGVTQTPRYLIKTRGQQVTLSCSPISGHRSVSWYQQTPGQGLQFLFEYFSETQRNKGNFPGRFSGRQFSNSRSEMNVSTLELGDSALYLCASSFLGQASYEQYFGPGTRLTVT.

This clonotype appeared many times. The chain has TRBV5-1 and TRBJ2-5; D could derive from TRBD1 or TRBD2 (5 bases each). The V and J ends lost 2 bases and 4 bases respectively, with 9 bases between them. The CDR3 has 13 residues. CDR1 and CDR2 (germline): SGHRS, YFSETQ. In nucleotides, the CDR3 is TGCGCCAGCAGCTTCGGGGCCGGAGAGACCCAGTACTTC. Its protein is CASSFGAGETQYF.

This clonotype was detected many times. The chain combines TRBV12-3 or TRBV12-4 with TRBJ2-5; the D is unclear. Between the trimmed V and J ends, which lost 1 base and 0 bases, there was a span of 6 bases. This CDR3 region has 14 residues. Written as DNA, the CDR3 is TGTGCCAGCAGTTTAGGACTCCACCAAGAGACCCAGTACTTC. Its protein is CASSLGLHQETQYF.

This clonotype was picked up a small number of times. The gene calls are TRBV19 and TRBJ2-7, with 10 bases lining up with TRBD1. After removal of 2 bases from V and 3 bases from J, the junction contained 4 bases not matched to a gene. The germline gives CDR1 LNHDA, CDR2 SQIVND (reference sequence). There are 15 residues in the CDR3. CDR3 in DNA: TGTGCCAGTAGTATACCGGGACAGGGGCTCTACGAGCAGTACTTC. The encoded protein is CASSIPGQGLYEQYF.

This clonotype was found a few times. The V and J genes are TRBV20-1 and TRBJ2-1, with a tentative D call TRBD2 (7 bases). Trimming cost V 5 bases and J 12 bases, with 26 bases left between them. Per germline, CDR1 DFQATT and CDR2 SNEGSKA (reference sequence). CDR3 length: 15 residues. The CDR3 DNA reads as TGCAGTGCTCTAGCCCCCCGGGGGGCTCGCTCTGGGCAGTTCTTC. Its translation is CSALAPRGARSGQFF.

This clonotype showed up many times. The V gene is TRBV30, the J gene TRBJ2-7; 9 nucleotides align to TRBD2. Germline V gene sequence: CDR1 GTSNPN, CDR2 SVGIG (reference sequence). The J segment lost 1 base and the V segment lost 3 bases, leaving 4 bases of the junction unmatched. CDR3 length: 14 amino acids. CDR3 sequence (DNA): TGTGCCTGGAGGTCAGCGGGAGGTTCCTACGAGCAGTACTTC. Amino acids: CAWRSAGGSYEQYF.

This clonotype has more than one count but fewer than ten. One end of the junction varies from germline; a read error may be responsible. CDR3 protein: CASSWGTTNEKLSF. As DNA, the CDR3 is TGTGCCAGCAGTTGGGGTACAACTAATGAAAAACTGTCTTTT. The V and J genes are TRBV27 and TRBJ1-4; no clear D gene. From germline, CDR1 is MNHEY and CDR2 SMNVEV (reference sequence). This CDR3 region has 14 residues. The variable domain in full, completed from reference TRBV27 and TRBJ1-4, reads EAQVTQNPRYLITVTGKKLTVTCSQNMNHEYMSWYRQDPGLGLRQIYYSMNVEVTDKGDVPEGYKVSRKEKRNFPLILESPSPNQTSLYFCASSWGTTNEKLSFGSGTQLSVL.

This clonotype was seen repeatedly, ten times or more. This sequence joins TRBV19 and TRBJ1-1, with D hard to call. The CDR3 loop spans 11 amino acids. Germline V lookup: CDR1 LNHDA, CDR2 SQIVND (reference sequence). V was clipped by 7 bases and J by 1 base, with 4 bases between them. The CDR3 nucleotides read TGTGCCAGTAAGGGGAACACTGAAGCTTTCTTT. Translating gives CASKGNTEAFF.

In its sample, this clonotype was seen many times. CDR3 in amino acids: CASSTGGAGTEAFF. As DNA, the CDR3 is TGTGCCAGCAGTACAGGGGGCGCGGGGACTGAAGCTTTCTTT. This chain connects TRBV3-1 to TRBJ1-1, with 9 bases matching TRBD1. The CDR3 totals 14 residues. The junction had 7 bases not matched to a gene; V was cut back by 6 bases and J by 5 bases. CDR1 is LGHDT and CDR2 is YNNKEL in the germline V gene (reference sequence).

This clonotype occurred many times. The V and J genes are TRBV27 and TRBJ1-1; a possible D gene is TRBD1 (5 bases). The V end was cut by 4 bases, the J end by 8 bases, with 17 bases between. In germline, CDR1 is MNHEY, CDR2 SMNVEV (reference sequence). The length of the CDR3 is 14 residues. The CDR3: CASSSSGPHREAFF. DNA for the CDR3: TGTGCCAGCAGTTCCTCGGGACCCCACAGGGAAGCTTTCTTT.

The chain combines TRBV29-1 with TRBJ2-1, with D possibly TRBD1 on 9 matching bases. Germline lookup yields CDR1 SQVTM and CDR2 ANQGSEA. The V end was cut by 8 bases, the J end by 0 bases, with 26 bases between. CDR3 size: 18 residues. The CDR3 reads CSRGGDREPLSSYNEQFF. The DNA for the CDR3 is TGCAGCCGGGGGGGGGACAGGGAGCCCCTAAGCTCCTACAATGAGCAGTTCTTC.

This clonotype was picked up many times. V gene TRBV20-1 combines with J gene TRBJ2-2; perhaps TRBD2 as D (5 bases). CDR3 length: 15 residues. Germline V gene lookup returns CDR1 DFQATT and CDR2 SNEGSKA (reference sequence). V was shortened by 5 bases and J by 1 base, with 14 bases between the two germline ends. CDR3 loop: CSAEFGEMNTGELFF. CDR3 nucleotides: TGCAGTGCTGAGTTTGGGGAGATGAACACCGGGGAGCTGTTTTTT.

This clonotype showed up many times. The V call is TRBV15, the J call TRBJ1-4, with TRBD1 matching 8 bases. This CDR3 comprises 14 residues. After removal of 3 bases from V and 4 bases from J, the junction contained 1 base not matched to a gene. In germline, CDR1 is LNHNV, CDR2 YYDKDF (reference sequence). The CDR3 spells CATSRDRDNEKLFF. CDR3 nucleotides: TGTGCCACCAGCAGGGACAGGGATAATGAAAAACTGTTTTTT.

This clonotype was counted many times. The rearrangement uses TRBV7-8 and TRBJ2-1, with a tentative D call TRBD2 (9 bases). CDR1 SGHVS and CDR2 FQNEAQ come from the germline V gene. Trimming removed 11 bases from V and 4 bases from J, with 24 bases in between. The CDR3 consists of 16 residues. This CDR3 is CALGTGRTSAYNEQFF. The CDR3 DNA follows: TGTGCCTTGGGGACAGGCCGGACTAGCGCATACAATGAGCAGTTCTTC.

The chain uses TRBV7-2 and TRBJ2-3; no clear D gene. Between the trimmed V and J ends, which lost 0 bases and 2 bases, there was a span of 12 bases. Per the germline V gene, CDR1 is SGHTA and CDR2 is FQGNSA. CDR3 size: 16 residues. The DNA for the CDR3 is TGTGCCAGCAGCTTAGCGCTAGATTTTGTCACAGATACGCAGTATTTT. Its translation is CASSLALDFVTDTQYF.

This clonotype was seen a handful of times. This sequence joins TRBV29-1 and TRBJ2-2; 9 bases are shared with TRBD2. The CDR3 contains 17 residues. Looked up from germline, CDR1 is SQVTM and CDR2 is ANQGSEA. J gave up 4 bases and V 6 bases, and 15 bases lay outside the gene matches. CDR3 region: CSVPRFIAGVFTGELFF. The CDR3 DNA follows: TGCAGCGTACCCCGCTTTATAGCGGGAGTTTTCACCGGGGAGCTGTTTTTT.

In its sample, this clonotype was seen many times. V is TRBV2 and J is TRBJ1-2; no reliable D call. Germline CDR1 reads SNHLY; CDR2 reads FYNNEI. Trimming removed 0 bases at V and 8 bases at J, with 13 bases between. The CDR3 totals 14 residues. The CDR3 loop is CASSEALGVQGYTF. CDR3 DNA sequence: TGTGCCAGCAGTGAAGCGCTTGGGGTACAAGGCTACACCTTC.

In its sample, this clonotype was seen many times. The gene calls are TRBV27 and TRBJ1-6; unclear D gene. CDR3 size: 12 residues. In germline, CDR1 is MNHEY, CDR2 SMNVEV (reference sequence). V was pared by 3 bases and J by 8 bases, with 5 bases between. The CDR3 is CASSFVDSPLHF. The CDR3 bases are TGTGCCAGCAGTTTTGTTGATTCACCCCTCCACTTT.